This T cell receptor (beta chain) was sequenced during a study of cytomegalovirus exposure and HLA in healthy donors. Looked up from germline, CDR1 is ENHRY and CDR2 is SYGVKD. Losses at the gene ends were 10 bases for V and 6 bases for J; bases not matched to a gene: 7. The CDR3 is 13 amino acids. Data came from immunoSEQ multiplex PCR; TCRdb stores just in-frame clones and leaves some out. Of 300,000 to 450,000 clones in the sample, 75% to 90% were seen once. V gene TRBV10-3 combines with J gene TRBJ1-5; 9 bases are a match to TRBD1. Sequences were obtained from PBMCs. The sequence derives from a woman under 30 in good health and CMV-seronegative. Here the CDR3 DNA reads TGTGCCACCCGGGACAGGGACGCTCAGCCCCAGCATTTT. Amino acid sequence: CATRDRDAQPQHF.